This T cell receptor beta chain originates from a study of T-cell reconstitution after alpha-beta-depleted transplantation in children. As for this clonotype: The antigen is unknown.

Construction of the TCRbeta library involved unique molecular identifiers. TCRdb ran MiXCR on the PCR reads and lists one entry per CDR3 protein. The sample carries roughly 500,000 distinct CDR3 sequences, over 9.5% recorded once. From germline, CDR1 is SEHNR and CDR2 FQNEAQ (reference sequence). There are 14 residues in the CDR3. V was clipped by 4 bases and J by 2 bases, with 12 bases between them. Broader study findings: At around two months after transplant, the alpha-beta T cells were reportedly derived from several hundred expanded clones that came from non-depleted graft cells.

This chain links TRBV7-9 with TRBJ2-7; D not certain. Sequencing used PBMCs, obtained before TCRalphabeta/CD19-depleted stem cell transplant. This TCR was sampled from a child under 10 years old with inherited bone marrow failure, due to receive a stem cell transplant. This CDR3 is CASSWLEGAYEQYF. DNA for the CDR3: TGTGCCAGCAGCTGGTTGGAAGGTGCCTACGAGCAGTACTTC.